One and the same sample provided the 21 T cell receptor beta chains below, sequenced in a study of shared clonotypes between healthy human individuals. TCRdb keeps only in-frame clones here, not all; method: immunoSEQ multiplex PCR. The table lists millions of clones, approximately 95% of them singletons. The sample consisted of naive CD4+ T cells from PBMCs. The subset: CD45RA+ positively selected. The receptor set was obtained from a man aged 18 to 29 in good health. Some clones in this sample may be carry-over from other donors' samples.

The chain has TRBV5-8 and TRBJ2-5; 9 positions match TRBD2. The CDR3 is 13 amino acids. Per the germline V gene, CDR1 is SGHTS and CDR2 is YDEGEE. After removal of 4 bases from V and 5 bases from J, the junction contained 3 bases not matched to a gene. The CDR3 DNA sequence: TGTGCCAGCAGCGAAAGCGGGAGGGAGACCCAGTACTTC. Its protein is CASSESGRETQYF.

The rearrangement uses TRBV4-2 and TRBJ1-1; D gene unclear. Germline V gives CDR1 LGHNA, CDR2 YNFKEQ. CDR3 length: 17 residues. V was pared by 0 bases and J by 0 bases, with 14 bases between. The CDR3, as DNA: TGTGCCAGCAGCCAAGACGGGCAGGCCCGCTTGAACACTGAAGCTTTCTTT. This translates into CASSQDGQARLNTEAFF.

This chain connects TRBV11-1 to TRBJ2-3, with D perhaps matching TRBD1 or TRBD2 (5 bases each). The length of the CDR3 is 13 residues. Germline CDR1 SGHAT, CDR2 FQDESV (reference sequence). Trimming left V 6 bases short and J 2 bases short, with 9 bases between. In nucleotides, the CDR3 is TGTGCCAGCAGTCGGGGCACCACAGATACGCAGTATTTT. This gives the protein CASSRGTTDTQYF.

The chain employs TRBV19 and TRBJ2-5; D gene unclear. The germline V and J ends were trimmed by 4 bases and 1 base, with 19 bases remaining between them. CDR3 length: 17 residues. Per the germline V gene, CDR1 is LNHDA and CDR2 is SQIVND (reference sequence). The CDR3: CASSRGDTATLQETQYF. The CDR3 DNA follows: TGTGCCAGTAGTAGGGGTGATACAGCGACTCTCCAAGAGACCCAGTACTTC.

The CDR3 DNA sequence: TGTGCCAGCAGTCCTGACCATTTCCTAGCGGGAGGGTTTCTCGAGCAGTACTTC. Its translation: CASSPDHFLAGGFLEQYF. The V call is TRBV27, the J call TRBJ2-7; 12 bases agree with TRBD2. CDR1 and CDR2 from the germline V gene are MNHEY and SMNVEV (reference sequence). CDR3 size: 18 residues. The V segment lost 5 bases and the J segment 6 bases; nucleotides outside the gene matches: 17.

This clone was seen just once. This chain connects TRBV7-2 to TRBJ2-5; D is undetermined. This CDR3 spans 15 amino acids. Per germline, CDR1 SGHTA and CDR2 FQGNSA. Trimming cost V 4 bases and J 3 bases, with 15 bases left between them. CDR3 amino acids: CASSSDPFVKETQYF. In DNA form, the CDR3 reads TGTGCCAGCAGCTCAGACCCCTTCGTAAAAGAGACCCAGTACTTC.

The J gene is TRBJ2-1, the V gene TRBV11-2, with D unresolved. V was shortened by 3 bases and J by 7 bases, with 13 bases between the two germline ends. Germline values: CDR1 SGHAT, CDR2 FQNNGV. This CDR3 is built from 14 residues. CDR3 sequence (DNA): TGTGCCAGCAGCTTGTTCCAAATAGAAAATGAGCAGTTCTTC. Protein sequence: CASSLFQIENEQFF.

This clone was seen only once. The gene calls are TRBV18 and TRBJ2-7; possible D gene TRBD2, 6 bases. From germline, CDR1 is KGHSH and CDR2 LQKENI. V was clipped by 0 bases and J by 1 base, with 13 bases between them. The CDR3 covers 16 residues. As DNA, the CDR3 is TGTGCCAGCTCACCACCTTCGGGACTTCTATCCTACGAGCAGTACTTC. As protein: CASSPPSGLLSYEQYF. Full variable domain (missing parts from reference TRBV18 and TRBJ2-7): NAGVMQNPRHLVRRRGQEARLRCSPMKGHSHVYWYRQLPEEGLKFMVYLQKENIIDESGMPKERFSAEFPKEGPSILRIQQVVRGDSAAYFCASSPPSGLLSYEQYFGPGTRLTVT.

The chain joins TRBV7-9 to TRBJ2-7; 7 bases are a match to TRBD1. Germline CDR1 and CDR2: SEHNR and FQNEAQ (reference sequence). The V and J ends lost 5 bases and 5 bases, in that order; junction bases with no gene match: 12. This CDR3 is built from 15 residues. The CDR3 nucleotides are TGTGCCAGCAGCCCCGCTCTGGGACAGACCCACGAGCAGTACTTC. Translation gives CASSPALGQTHEQYF. The variable domain in full, completed from reference TRBV7-9 and TRBJ2-7, reads DTGVSQNPRHKITKRGQNVTFRCDPISEHNRLYWYRQTLGQGPEFLTYFQNEAQLEKSRLLSDRFSAERPKGSFSTLEIQRTEQGDSAMYLCASSPALGQTHEQYFGPGTRLTVT.

V and J are TRBV6-4 and TRBJ1-2; D uncertain. In germline, CDR1 is MRHNA, CDR2 SNTAGT. The V end lost 6 bases, the J end lost 1 base, and 9 bases lay between the germline ends. The CDR3 spans 13 residues. The CDR3 DNA sequence: TGTGCCAGCAGCCAGAGTATTAACTATGGCTACACCTTC. Translated, it gives CASSQSINYGYTF.

The chain combines TRBV20-1 with TRBJ2-7; no reliable D call. Germline lookup yields CDR1 DFQATT and CDR2 SNEGSKA (reference sequence). The V and J ends lost 1 base and 11 bases respectively, with 12 bases between them. CDR3 length equals 11 residues. As DNA, the CDR3 is TGCAGTGCTAGAGTATGGGATCGGGAGTACTTC. Translated, it gives CSARVWDREYF.

This clone has just a few counts. V is TRBV5-4 and J is TRBJ1-2; 8 bases agree with TRBD1. There are 13 residues in the CDR3. The V gene's germline CDR1 is SGHNT and CDR2 YYREEE (reference sequence). Trimming removed 2 bases from V and 7 bases from J; junction bases left unmatched: 4. The DNA for the CDR3 is TGTGCCAGCAGCTTTCAAACAGGGGGTGGCTACACCTTC. Translating gives CASSFQTGGGYTF.

The CDR3 sequence: CASSPFPAVESNQPQHF. The CDR3, as DNA: TGTGCCAGCTCACCTTTCCCTGCGGTCGAGAGCAATCAGCCCCAGCATTTT. The chain links TRBV18 to TRBJ1-5; D is unresolved. The V gene lost 3 bases and the J gene lost 1 base, with 16 bases spanning the gap. The CDR3 is 17 residues long. Germline V lookup: CDR1 KGHSH, CDR2 LQKENI.

J is TRBJ1-1 and V is TRBV5-6, with TRBD1 matching over 9 bases. With V trimmed by 6 bases and J by 4 bases, 16 bases remained unmatched. Germline V CDR1 and CDR2: SGHDT, YYEEEE. The CDR3 totals 17 residues. This CDR3 is CASILLGTGRGGTEAFF. The CDR3, as DNA: TGTGCCAGCATTTTGCTTGGGACAGGGCGAGGAGGCACTGAAGCTTTCTTT.

The chain recombines TRBV7-2 with TRBJ1-2; no reliable D call. Trimming left V 3 bases short and J 10 bases short, with 9 bases between. The CDR3 has 11 residues. Germline loops: CDR1 SGHTA, CDR2 FQGNSA. CDR3 sequence (DNA): TGTGCCAGCAGCTTTGACCGTTACTACACCTTC. It specifies CASSFDRYYTF.

The chain combines TRBV5-1 with TRBJ2-5; D ambiguous. Germline CDR1 reads SGHRS; CDR2 reads YFSETQ. The V end lost 4 bases, the J end lost 0 bases, and 13 bases lay between the germline ends. CDR3 length equals 15 residues. The CDR3 loop reads CASSPNPANQETQYF. The DNA for the CDR3 is TGCGCCAGCAGCCCCAACCCAGCTAACCAAGAGACCCAGTACTTC.

V is TRBV5-1 and J is TRBJ1-1; maybe TRBD1 (5 bases). Per germline, CDR1 SGHRS and CDR2 YFSETQ. Trimming removed 4 bases at V and 0 bases at J, with 10 bases between. This CDR3 is built from 14 residues. In DNA form, the CDR3 reads TGCGCCAGCAGCGTCCTGGGGGTGAACACTGAAGCTTTCTTT. It translates to CASSVLGVNTEAFF.

CDR3 protein: CASIPTSGRTGTQYF. In nucleotides, the CDR3 is TGTGCCAGCATCCCGACTAGCGGGAGGACTGGTACGCAGTATTTT. The J gene is TRBJ2-3, the V gene TRBV28, with 13 nucleotides matching TRBD2. The CDR3 has 15 amino acids. V was pared by 7 bases and J by 8 bases, with 9 bases of the junction left unmatched. The germline CDR1 and CDR2 sequences are MDHEN and SYDVKM. Filled out from reference TRBV28 and TRBJ2-3, the complete variable domain reads DVKVTQSSRYLVKRTGEKVFLECVQDMDHENMFWYRQDPGLGLRLIYFSYDVKMKEKGDIPEGYSVSREKKERFSLILESASTNQTSMYLCASIPTSGRTGTQYFGPGTRLTVL.

The chain couples TRBV7-9 to TRBJ1-4, with D perhaps TRBD1 (5 bases). Germline loops: CDR1 SEHNR, CDR2 FQNEAQ (reference sequence). This CDR3 is built from 15 residues. V was pared by 4 bases and J by 0 bases, with 9 bases between. The CDR3 is CASSSKGATNEKLFF. The CDR3, as DNA: TGTGCCAGCAGCTCCAAAGGGGCAACTAATGAAAAACTGTTTTTT.

DNA for the CDR3: TGTGCCAGCAGCCAGACAGATTACGAGCAGTACTTC. It yields the protein CASSQTDYEQYF. The chain employs TRBV11-2 and TRBJ2-5; possible D gene TRBD1, 5 bases. The tail of the sequence fits TRBJ2-7 better, so the J call may be wrong. The CDR3 is 12 amino acids. From germline, CDR1 is SGHAT and CDR2 FQNNGV.

As regards this clone: Other DNA sequences in the sample encode the same CDR3. The chain has TRBV5-1 and TRBJ2-1, with unresolved D. This CDR3 region has 14 residues. V dropped 0 bases and J dropped 4 bases, with 8 bases sitting between them. CDR1 is SGHRS and CDR2 is YFSETQ in the germline V gene. The CDR3 nucleotides read TGCGCCAGCAGCTTGGGGGGTGAATACAATGAGCAGTTCTTC. Amino acid sequence: CASSLGGEYNEQFF.